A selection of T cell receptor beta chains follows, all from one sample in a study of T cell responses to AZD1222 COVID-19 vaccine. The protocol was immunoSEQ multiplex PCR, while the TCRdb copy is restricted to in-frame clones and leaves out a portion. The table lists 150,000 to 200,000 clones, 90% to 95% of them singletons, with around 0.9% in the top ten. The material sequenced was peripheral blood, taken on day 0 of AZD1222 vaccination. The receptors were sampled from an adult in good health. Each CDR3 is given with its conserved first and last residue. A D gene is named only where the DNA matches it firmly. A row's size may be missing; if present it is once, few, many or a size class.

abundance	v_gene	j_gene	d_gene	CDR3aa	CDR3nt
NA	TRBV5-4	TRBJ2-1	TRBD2	CASSLVLAGWVNEQFF	TGTGCCAGCAGCTTGGTACTAGCGGGGTGGGTCAATGAGCAGTTCTTC
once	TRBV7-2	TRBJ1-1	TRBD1	CASSLGFQGASRNTEAFF	TGTGCCAGCAGCTTAGGATTCCAGGGGGCAAGTAGGAACACTGAAGCTTTCTTT
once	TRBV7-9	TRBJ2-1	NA	CASSLELYNEQFF	TGTGCCAGCAGCTTAGAACTGTACAATGAGCAGTTCTTC
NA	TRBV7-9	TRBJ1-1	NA	CASSLGQSMNTEAFF	TGTGCCAGCAGCTTAGGCCAGTCCATGAACACTGAAGCTTTCTTT
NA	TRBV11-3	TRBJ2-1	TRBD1	CASSGTGIGEQFF	TGTGCCAGCAGCGGGACAGGGATAGGGGAGCAGTTCTTC
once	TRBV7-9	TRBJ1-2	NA	CASNIPGNYGYTF	TGTGCCAGCAACATACCGGGAAACTATGGCTACACCTTC
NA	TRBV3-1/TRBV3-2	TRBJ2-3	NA	CASSPTSTDTQYF	TGTGCCAGCAGCCCGACTAGCACAGATACGCAGTATTTT
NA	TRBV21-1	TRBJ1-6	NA	CASSKAGRGRNLNSPLHF	TGTGCCAGCAGCAAAGCGGGGAGGGGACGGAACCTTAATTCACCCCTCCACTTT
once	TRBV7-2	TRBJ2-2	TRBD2	CASSLNGGALTGELFF	TGTGCCAGCAGCTTAAACGGGGGGGCCCTCACCGGGGAGCTGTTTTTT
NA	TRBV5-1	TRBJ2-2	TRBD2	CASSLQASGGAWTGELFF	TGCGCCAGCAGCTTGCAAGCTAGCGGGGGGGCATGGACCGGGGAGCTGTTTTTT
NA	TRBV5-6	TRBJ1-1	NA	CASSFPDRWLNTEAFF	TGTGCCAGCAGCTTTCCCGACCGTTGGTTGAACACTGAAGCTTTCTTT
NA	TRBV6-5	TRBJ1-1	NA	CASSYQVQTRVAFF	TGTGCCAGCAGTTACCAGGTTCAAACACGGGTAGCTTTCTTT
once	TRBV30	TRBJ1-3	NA	CAWSAHAGTISGNTIYF	TGTGCCTGGAGTGCCCACGCGGGGACCATCTCTGGAAACACCATATATTTT
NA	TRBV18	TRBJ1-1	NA	CASSPTGFTEAFF	TGTGCCAGCTCACCAACAGGTTTCACTGAAGCTTTCTTT
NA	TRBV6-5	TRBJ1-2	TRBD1	CASRIPGQGGGGYTF	TGTGCCAGTCGTATACCCGGACAGGGTGGGGGTGGCTACACCTTC
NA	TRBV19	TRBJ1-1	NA	CASRLGQSEAFF	TGTGCCAGTAGACTTGGACAATCTGAAGCTTTCTTT
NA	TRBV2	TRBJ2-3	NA	CASGGTGDTQYF	TGTGCCAGCGGTGGAACGGGAGATACGCAGTATTTT
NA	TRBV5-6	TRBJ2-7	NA	CASRGTPYPSEQYF	TGTGCCAGCAGGGGGACGCCGTATCCGTCCGAGCAGTACTTC
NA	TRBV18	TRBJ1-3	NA	CASSPDSHSGNTIYF	TGTGCCAGCTCACCGGACAGTCACTCTGGAAACACCATATATTTT
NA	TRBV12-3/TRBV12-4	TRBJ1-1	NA	CASSLGATEAFF	TGTGCCAGCAGTTTGGGGGCCACTGAAGCTTTCTTT
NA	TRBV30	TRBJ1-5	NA	CAWSTGYSNQPQHF	TGTGCCTGGAGTACGGGTTATAGCAATCAGCCCCAGCATTTT
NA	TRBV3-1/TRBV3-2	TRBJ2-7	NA	CASSQGGQGTYEQYF	TGTGCCAGCAGCCAAGGGGGGCAAGGGACCTACGAGCAGTACTTC
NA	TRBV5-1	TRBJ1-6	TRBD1	CASSPGQANSNSPLHF	TGCGCCAGCAGCCCGGGACAGGCGAACTCTAATTCACCCCTCCACTTT
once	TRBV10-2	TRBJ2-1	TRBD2	CASRAGGSNEQFF	TGCGCCAGCAGGGCGGGGGGATCCAATGAGCAGTTCTTC
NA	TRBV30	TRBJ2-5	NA	CAWRGVVETQYF	TGTGCCTGGAGGGGTGTTGTGGAGACCCAGTACTTC